This T cell receptor (beta chain) was profiled in a study of T cell responses to AZD1222 COVID-19 vaccine. V lost 7 bases to trimming and J lost 8 bases, with 20 bases between them. The CDR3 is 14 residues long. Germline CDR1 and CDR2: MDHEN and SYDVKM. Clones were read by immunoSEQ multiplex PCR, and TCRdb kept only the in-frame ones, dropping some. The sample yields 100,000 to 130,000 clones, about 89% seen once. Sequences were derived from peripheral blood, sampled 28 days after the second AZD1222 dose. This sequence originates from an adult who received the AZD1222 COVID-19 vaccine. The V and J genes are TRBV28 and TRBJ1-2; D is possibly TRBD1 (6 bases). The CDR3 reads CASTLRGGWGGYTF. The CDR3 DNA sequence: TGTGCCAGCACCTTACGTGGGGGCTGGGGAGGCTACACCTTC.